This entry lists 2 T cell receptor beta chains sequenced from one sample in a study of blood T cell repertoires in COVID-19. Profiling relied on immunoSEQ multiplex PCR, and the TCRdb table lists in-frame clones only, not all of them. The sample records 45,000 to 65,000 clones, about 85% being singletons. The sequencing input was peripheral blood. These TCRs come from a human donor with acute or convalescent COVID-19. The donor label of this sample is uncertain.

The J gene is TRBJ2-7, the V gene TRBV3-1 (or the pseudogene TRBV3-2), with D hard to call. The germline V gene encodes CDR1 LGHDT and CDR2 YNNKEL (reference sequence). This CDR3 has 16 amino acids. V shed 3 bases and J shed 3 bases, with 18 bases lying between them. CDR3 amino acids: CASSHFVDTYLYEQYV. CDR3 DNA: TGTGCCAGCAGCCATTTCGTCGACACATACCTCTACGAGCAGTACGTC.

CDR3 DNA: TGTGCCAGTACCCCCGGGGGTAGCCCGTCGGTGTATTTT. Translation gives CASTPGGSPSVYF. This chain joins TRBV19 and TRBJ2-3, with a weak D call TRBD2 (6 bases). The germline V and J ends were trimmed by 7 bases and 14 bases, with 22 bases remaining between them. Germline V gene sequence: CDR1 LNHDA, CDR2 SQIVND (reference sequence). The length of the CDR3 is 13 residues.